The 25 T cell receptor beta chains in this list originate from one sample, sequenced in a study of blood T cell repertoires in COVID-19. The data were produced by immunoSEQ multiplex PCR, yet TCRdb's version contains in-frame clones alone and is incomplete. The table includes more than 90,000 clones, about 83% detected once. Sequenced: peripheral blood. The receptors were gathered from a man aged 65 to 79 with acute or convalescent COVID-19.

The rearrangement uses TRBV6-4 and TRBJ1-4; TRBD1 matches 9 bases. CDR1 MRHNA and CDR2 SNTAGT come from the germline V gene. Trimming took 4 bases from V and 8 from J; bases not matched to a gene: 8. This CDR3 is built from 15 residues. The CDR3 bases are TGTGCCAGCAGTGGAGACAGGGGGGGACGGGAAAAACTGTTTTTT. Translated: CASSGDRGGREKLFF.

The rearrangement joins TRBV14 to TRBJ2-5; D unresolved. V lost 5 bases, J lost 0 bases, and 13 bases lay in between. The CDR3 is made up of 15 amino acids. CDR1 is SGHDN, CDR2 FVKESK, per germline. As DNA, the CDR3 is TGTGCCAGCAGCTCTCTAGGCTGGTACCAAGAGACCCAGTACTTC. Translating it yields CASSSLGWYQETQYF.

The chain links TRBV18 to TRBJ1-1; possible D gene TRBD1, 5 bases. The V end lost 3 bases, the J end lost 3 bases, and 17 bases lay between the germline ends. Germline assignment: CDR1 KGHSH and CDR2 LQKENI. The CDR3 totals 16 residues. The CDR3 DNA is TGTGCCAGCTCACCGGTAGCCGCAGGGATGGACACTGAAGCTTTCTTT. This translates into CASSPVAAGMDTEAFF.

This sequence joins TRBV9 and TRBJ2-3; 8 nucleotides align to TRBD1. The CDR3 has 14 amino acids. Germline CDR1 and CDR2: SGDLS and YYNGEE. With V trimmed by 1 base and J by 4 bases, 2 bases remained unmatched. The CDR3 DNA reads as TGTGCCAGCAGCGTACAGGGGGCACCAGATACGCAGTATTTT. Its protein is CASSVQGAPDTQYF. Based on the CDR3 plus reference TRBV9 and TRBJ2-3, the full variable domain is DSGVTQTPKHLITATGQRVTLRCSPRSGDLSVYWYQQSLDQGLQFLIQYYNGEERAKGNILERFSAQQFPDLHSELNLSSLELGDSALYFCASSVQGAPDTQYFGPGTRLTVL.

This clone was seen more than once but under ten times. The CDR3 DNA reads as TGCGCCAGCAGCCATGGGAGGGCGTCTACCAACACTGAAGCTTTCTTT. Amino acid sequence: CASSHGRASTNTEAFF. The J gene is TRBJ1-1, the V gene TRBV4-1; D unclear. This CDR3 is 16 amino acids long. Trimming shortened V by 3 bases and J by 2 bases, and 16 bases separated the two germline ends. Germline values: CDR1 MGHRA, CDR2 YSYEKL.

In its sample, this clone was seen once. The J gene is TRBJ2-3, the V gene TRBV2, with a tentative D call TRBD1 (6 bases). This CDR3 spans 15 amino acids. The germline V gene has CDR1 SNHLY and CDR2 FYNNEI. Trimming cost V 8 bases and J 1 base, with 16 bases left between them. CDR3 sequence reads: CASERQALRTDTQYF. The CDR3 DNA reads as TGTGCCAGCGAACGACAGGCCCTCCGCACAGATACGCAGTATTTT.

The chain combines TRBV5-1 with TRBJ2-1, with D maybe TRBD1 (5 bases). The CDR3 covers 14 residues. V was pared by 2 bases and J by 8 bases, with 14 bases between. Looked up from germline, CDR1 is SGHRS and CDR2 is YFSETQ. CDR3 amino acids: CASSFLNQGHEQFF. The CDR3 DNA is TGCGCCAGCAGCTTCTTGAATCAGGGTCATGAGCAGTTCTTC.

The chain recombines TRBV6-2 or TRBV6-3 with TRBJ1-1; 9 nucleotides align to TRBD1. Germline V gene data show CDR1 as MNHEY and CDR2 as SVGEGT. CDR3 size: 14 residues. V shed 4 bases and J 3 bases; nucleotides not matched to a gene: 3. CDR3 loop: CASSLQGADTEAFF. The CDR3 nucleotides read TGTGCCAGCAGTTTACAGGGGGCTGACACTGAAGCTTTCTTT.

The V and J genes are TRBV29-1 and TRBJ1-1; 7 bases fit TRBD1. The CDR3 totals 12 residues. The V and J ends lost 7 bases and 5 bases, in that order; junction bases with no gene match: 7. CDR1 SQVTM and CDR2 ANQGSEA come from the germline V gene. The DNA of the CDR3 is TGCAGCGACCGGACAGGACCAACTGAAGCTTTCTTT. Protein sequence: CSDRTGPTEAFF. The variable domain in full, completed from reference TRBV29-1 and TRBJ1-1, reads SAVISQKPSRDICQRGTSLTIQCQVDSQVTMMFWYRQQPGQSLTLIATANQGSEATYESGFVIDKFPISRPNLTFSTLTVSNMSPEDSSIYLCSDRTGPTEAFFGQGTRLTVV.

This clone was recorded a few times. This chain uses TRBV5-1 with TRBJ2-2, with D hard to call. Trimming shortened V by 0 bases and J by 3 bases, and 15 bases separated the two germline ends. CDR1 is SGHRS and CDR2 is YFSETQ in the germline V gene. This CDR3 spans 17 amino acids. In DNA, the CDR3 is TGCGCCAGCAGCTTGGACCCTATTCGCCGAGACACCGGGGAGCTGTTTTTT. This gives the protein CASSLDPIRRDTGELFF.

V and J are TRBV5-3 and TRBJ2-5; 8 bases fit TRBD1. TRBV5-3 is identified as an open reading frame with a role that is uncertain. This CDR3 has 16 residues. V dropped 3 bases and J dropped 5; count of bases not matched to a gene: 12. The DNA of the CDR3 is TGTGCCAGAAGCTACTCCGGACAGGGAAGGGAGGAGACCCAGTACTTC. Encoded protein: CARSYSGQGREETQYF.

V gene TRBV27 combines with J gene TRBJ1-1; D call uncertain. Between the trimmed V and J ends, which lost 5 bases and 4 bases, there was a span of 14 bases. From germline, CDR1 is MNHEY and CDR2 SMNVEV (reference sequence). This CDR3 is built from 14 residues. CDR3 DNA: TGTGCCAGCAGTCCTACTCGTGGACTCACTGAAGCTTTCTTT. Translation: CASSPTRGLTEAFF.

The chain employs TRBV6-2 or TRBV6-3 and TRBJ1-2; the D is unclear. This CDR3 spans 15 amino acids. V was pared by 0 bases and J by 4 bases, with 12 bases between. Per germline, CDR1 MNHEY and CDR2 SVGEGT. The CDR3 here is CASSYSLSGSYGYTF. CDR3 sequence (DNA): TGTGCCAGCAGTTACTCCCTTTCGGGGAGCTATGGCTACACCTTC.

V gene TRBV9 combines with J gene TRBJ2-1; tentatively, D is TRBD2 (6 bases). The CDR3 is 15 amino acids. The V end lost 3 bases, the J end lost 3 bases, and 13 bases lay between the germline ends. Germline V gene sequence: CDR1 SGDLS, CDR2 YYNGEE. The CDR3 DNA reads TGTGCCAGCAGCGATGGGGCGGGACGCTACAATGAGCAGTTCTTC. It specifies CASSDGAGRYNEQFF. The entire variable domain, with the rest obtained from reference TRBV9 and TRBJ2-1, is as follows: DSGVTQTPKHLITATGQRVTLRCSPRSGDLSVYWYQQSLDQGLQFLIQYYNGEERAKGNILERFSAQQFPDLHSELNLSSLELGDSALYFCASSDGAGRYNEQFFGPGTRLTVL.

The V call is TRBV28, the J call TRBJ2-4; 8 nucleotides match TRBD2. This CDR3 comprises 16 residues. The germline gives CDR1 MDHEN, CDR2 SYDVKM. With V trimmed by 3 bases and J by 4 bases, 8 bases remained unmatched. The CDR3 DNA sequence: TGTGCCAGCAGTTTCAGCGGGAGAGGGCCAAAAAACATTCAGTACTTC. Protein: CASSFSGRGPKNIQYF. Full variable domain (missing parts from reference TRBV28 and TRBJ2-4): DVKVTQSSRYLVKRTGEKVFLECVQDMDHENMFWYRQDPGLGLRLIYFSYDVKMKEKGDIPEGYSVSREKKERFSLILESASTNQTSMYLCASSFSGRGPKNIQYFGAGTRLSVL.

The chain is built from TRBV19 and TRBJ1-5; the match to TRBD1 covers 8 bases. V shed 5 bases and J 5 bases; nucleotides not matched to a gene: 14. There are 17 residues in the CDR3. In germline, CDR1 is LNHDA, CDR2 SQIVND (reference sequence). In DNA, the CDR3 is TGTGCCAGTAGTCCCCAGGCAGGGGGCTTATTCTATCAGCCCCAGCATTTT. Protein: CASSPQAGGLFYQPQHF.

CDR3 coding DNA: TGTGCCATCACCCCCGGGGGTGCCGAGGAGCAGTACTTC. It is translated as CAITPGGAEEQYF. This chain links TRBV10-3 with TRBJ2-7, with a weak D call TRBD2 (6 bases). CDR3 length: 13 residues. V lost 7 bases to trimming and J lost 7 bases, with 17 bases between them. In germline, CDR1 is ENHRY, CDR2 SYGVKD.

V and J are TRBV6-6 and TRBJ2-1; 10 nucleotides agree with TRBD1. V dropped 5 bases and J dropped 0; count of bases not matched to a gene: 4. The V gene's germline CDR1 is MNHNY and CDR2 SVGAGI (reference sequence). This CDR3 is built from 16 residues. This CDR3 reads CASSRQGASSYNEQFF. The CDR3 nucleotides are TGTGCCAGCAGTCGACAGGGGGCTTCCTCCTACAATGAGCAGTTCTTC.

The rearrangement links TRBV5-6 to TRBJ2-7; TRBD2 might be the D (6 bases). This CDR3 spans 13 amino acids. CDR1 and CDR2 (germline): SGHDT, YYEEEE. The V end lost 4 bases, the J end lost 4 bases, and 12 bases lay between the germline ends. The DNA for the CDR3 is TGTGCCAGCAGCAGCGGACTATCATACGAGCAGTACTTC. Translating gives CASSSGLSYEQYF.

The J gene is TRBJ2-7, the V gene TRBV11-2; TRBD2 matches 12 bases. Looked up from germline, CDR1 is SGHAT and CDR2 is FQNNGV. Unmatched junction bases numbered 7, after V lost 3 bases and J lost 1 base. The CDR3 totals 17 residues. In DNA form, the CDR3 reads TGTGCCAGCAGCTTCCTAGTAACTAGCGGGGGGTCCTACGAGCAGTACTTC. Protein: CASSFLVTSGGSYEQYF.

The chain couples TRBV7-3 to TRBJ2-5; 12 bases are shared with TRBD2. Germline trimming cut 0 bases from V and 5 bases from J; bases unmatched to any gene: 4. This CDR3 comprises 16 residues. CDR1 is SGHTA, CDR2 FQGTGA, per germline. CDR3: CASSLTLAGGHETQYF. The CDR3 region has the DNA TGTGCCAGCAGCTTAACGCTAGCGGGGGGGCACGAGACCCAGTACTTC.

The chain joins TRBV28 to TRBJ2-7; the match to TRBD2 covers 7 bases. The CDR3 runs 14 residues. Germline trimming cut 7 bases from V and 3 bases from J; bases unmatched to any gene: 9. Germline CDR1 is MDHEN and CDR2 is SYDVKM. CDR3 coding DNA: TGTGCCAGCAAGGGAGGGCTCGTCCTCTACGAGCAGTACTTC. Translation gives CASKGGLVLYEQYF.

The chain has TRBV7-8 and TRBJ2-2, with 7 bases identical to TRBD1. Germline lookup yields CDR1 SGHVS and CDR2 FQNEAQ. This CDR3 spans 14 amino acids. The ends lost 1 base at V and 8 bases at J; junction bases unmatched: 4. CDR3 bases: TGTGCCAGCAGCTTAGGACAGGGAATGGGGGAGCTGTTTTTT. This gives the protein CASSLGQGMGELFF.

The chain employs TRBV28 and TRBJ2-3, with D possibly matching TRBD1 (6 bases). Germline V gene lookup returns CDR1 MDHEN and CDR2 SYDVKM. The CDR3 is made up of 15 amino acids. Trimming removed 3 bases at V and 2 bases at J, with 12 bases between. In nucleotides, the CDR3 is TGTGCCAGCAGTTTCCTAGGACAGAACACAGATACGCAGTATTTT. It translates to CASSFLGQNTDTQYF.

This sequence joins TRBV3-1 (or the pseudogene TRBV3-2) and TRBJ2-1, with 7 positions matching TRBD1. V trimming: 2 bases; J trimming: 13 bases; junction bases outside the gene matches: 5. Germline V CDR1 and CDR2: LGHDT, YNNKEL (reference sequence). The CDR3 length is 12 residues. CDR3: CASSQSGTAQFF. CDR3 DNA: TGTGCCAGCAGCCAATCCGGGACAGCCCAGTTCTTC.